The clone carrying this T cell receptor beta chain appeared a single time. The data were taken from a study of blood T cell repertoires in COVID-19. Germline CDR1 SGHNT, CDR2 YYREEE (reference sequence). Trimming left V 0 bases short and J 4 bases short, with 11 bases between. This CDR3 comprises 14 residues. This table comes from immunoSEQ multiplex PCR, and its TCRdb copy is limited to in-frame clones, with some not included. The repertoire holds around 70,000 clones, with about four fifths as singletons. The sample was peripheral blood. This sequence originates from a man between 65 and 85 years old with acute or convalescent COVID-19. The genes are TRBV5-4 and TRBJ2-7; TRBD1 might be the D (6 bases). DNA for the CDR3: TGTGCCAGCAGCTTGGACAGGGTTTTGTACGAGCAGTACTTC. Protein product: CASSLDRVLYEQYF.